This T cell receptor (beta chain) was documented in a study of T cell responses to AZD1222 COVID-19 vaccine. The study's findings and limits: The span of vaccine-associated CD4 TCRs extended across spike, with dominance at 160-218 and 743-854.

Produced via immunoSEQ multiplex PCR; TCRdb's table is partial and in-frame only. The sample has about 86,000 clones, about 90% seen once. As concerns this clone: The antigen is undetermined.

Here the sequenced sample was peripheral blood, taken 28 days after the second AZD1222 dose. This TCR was recovered from an adult who received the AZD1222 COVID-19 vaccine.

The CDR3 here is CASSVGWGQGPYGYTF. The CDR3 coding sequence is TGTGCCAGCAGCGTTGGCTGGGGACAGGGCCCCTATGGCTACACCTTC. This sequence joins TRBV7-9 and TRBJ1-2; 9 bases line up with TRBD1. The CDR3 runs to 16 residues. Germline CDR1 and CDR2: SEHNR and FQNEAQ (reference sequence). V was pared by 5 bases and J by 4 bases, with 11 bases of the junction left unmatched.